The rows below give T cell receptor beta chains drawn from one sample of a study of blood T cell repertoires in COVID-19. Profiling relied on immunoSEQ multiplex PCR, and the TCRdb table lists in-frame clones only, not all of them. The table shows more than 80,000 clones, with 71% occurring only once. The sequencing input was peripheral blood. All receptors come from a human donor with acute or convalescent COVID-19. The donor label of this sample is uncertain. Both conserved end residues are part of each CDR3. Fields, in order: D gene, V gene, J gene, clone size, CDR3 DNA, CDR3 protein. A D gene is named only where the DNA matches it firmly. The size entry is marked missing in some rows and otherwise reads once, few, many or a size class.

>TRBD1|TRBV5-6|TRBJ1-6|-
TGTGCCAGCAGCGCCGGGACAGGGGCTCCGAATTCACCCCTCCACTTT
CASSAGTGAPNSPLHF
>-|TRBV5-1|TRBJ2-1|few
TGCGCCAGCAGCTCAGAGCCTGGGGGGGCCTATGAGCAGTTCTTC
CASSSEPGGAYEQFF
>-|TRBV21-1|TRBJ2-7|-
TGTGCCAGCAGCAAAGGACGGAGTAAAACCTATTTGCTCGAGCAGTACTTC
CASSKGRSKTYLLEQYF
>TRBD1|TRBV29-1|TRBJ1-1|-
TGCAGCGTGGACAGGCTCGGCACTGAAGCTTTCTTT
CSVDRLGTEAFF
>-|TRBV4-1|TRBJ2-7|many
TGCGCCAGCAGCCAAGAATCGACGTGGGGAGCCTCCTACGAGCAGTACTTC
CASSQESTWGASYEQYF
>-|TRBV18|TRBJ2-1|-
TGTGCCAGCTCACCACAGGGCGGGACTCGAGGCAATGAGCAGTTCTTC
CASSPQGGTRGNEQFF
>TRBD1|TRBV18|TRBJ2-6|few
TGTGCCAGCTCACTCGGACAGGGGGCGCGATCTGGGGCCAACGTCCTGACTTTC
CASSLGQGARSGANVLTF
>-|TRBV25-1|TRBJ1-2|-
TGTGCCAGCAGTCCCGGCACCCGAGGAGGCTACACCTTC
CASSPGTRGGYTF
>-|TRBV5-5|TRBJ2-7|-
TGTGCCAGCAGCTTGGGCTTGAGCTCCTACGAGCAGTACTTC
CASSLGLSSYEQYF
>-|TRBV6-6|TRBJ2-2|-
TGTGCCAGCAGACCGAGTTACACCGGGGAGCTGTTTTTT
CASRPSYTGELFF
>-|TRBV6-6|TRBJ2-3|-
TGTGCCAGCAGTTACGGGGGCAGGGTTAGGACAGATACGCAGTATTTT
CASSYGGRVRTDTQYF
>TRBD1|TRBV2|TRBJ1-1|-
TGTGCCAGCAGACCAGACAGGGCCCCTGAAGCTTTCTTT
CASRPDRAPEAFF
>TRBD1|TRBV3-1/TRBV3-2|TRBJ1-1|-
TGTGCCAGCAGCGCTTGGACAGGGGGCATATGGAACACTGAAGCTTTCTTT
CASSAWTGGIWNTEAFF
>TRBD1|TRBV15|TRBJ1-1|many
TGTGCCACCAGCAGGACAGGGAAAACTGAAGCTTTCTTT
CATSRTGKTEAFF
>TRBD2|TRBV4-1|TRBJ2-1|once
TGCGCCAGCAGCCACCCCTCTAGCGGGGGTTACAATGAGCAGTTCTTC
CASSHPSSGGYNEQFF
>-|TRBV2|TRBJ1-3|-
TGTGCCAGCAGTCCCGGGAGCTTCTCTGGAAACACCATATATTTT
CASSPGSFSGNTIYF
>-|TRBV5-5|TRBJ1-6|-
TGTGCCAGCAGCTTGTTGGGGCAGAATAATTCACCCCTCCACTTT
CASSLLGQNNSPLHF
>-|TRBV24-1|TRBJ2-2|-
TGTGCCACCAGTGACCCAACTACAAACACCGGGGAGCTGTTTTTT
CATSDPTTNTGELFF
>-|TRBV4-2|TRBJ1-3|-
TGTGCCAGCAGCCAAGGGTTCCTGAGCTCTGGAAACACCATATATTTT
CASSQGFLSSGNTIYF
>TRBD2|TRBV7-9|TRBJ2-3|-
TGTGCCAGCTCCGATAGCGGGGGGCTGGATACGCAGTATTTT
CASSDSGGLDTQYF
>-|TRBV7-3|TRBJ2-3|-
TGTGCCAGCAGCCCAACTCCAGGGGTTACGCAGTATTTT
CASSPTPGVTQYF
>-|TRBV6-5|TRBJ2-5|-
TGTGCCAGCAGCCCAATCTTAGGCGACGGGGAGACCCAGTACTTC
CASSPILGDGETQYF
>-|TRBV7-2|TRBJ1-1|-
TGTGCCAGCAGCCCGGGGTGGGCTGGCCCTATAAGGGACACTGAAGCTTTCTTT
CASSPGWAGPIRDTEAFF
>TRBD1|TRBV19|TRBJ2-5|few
TGTGCCAGCCGACAGGGGAATGAAGAGACCCAGTACTTC
CASRQGNEETQYF
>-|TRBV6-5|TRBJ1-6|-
TGTGCCAGCACGGACAGCCTTTACTATAATTCACCCCTCCACTTT
CASTDSLYYNSPLHF
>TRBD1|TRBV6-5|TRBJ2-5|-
TGTGCCAGCAGACGGGAACAGGGGGCGCTTGAGACCCAGTACTTC
CASRREQGALETQYF
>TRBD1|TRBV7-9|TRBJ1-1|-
TGTGCCAGCAGCATACTTCAGGGGGCCGGAAACACTGAAGCTTTCTTT
CASSILQGAGNTEAFF
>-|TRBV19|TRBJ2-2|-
TGTGCCAGTAGTGGAGTTTTGAACACCGGGGAGCTGTTTTTT
CASSGVLNTGELFF
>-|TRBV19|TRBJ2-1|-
TGTGCCAGTACCCATCGTTCCACGGGGGTTTACAATGAGCAGTTCTTC
CASTHRSTGVYNEQFF
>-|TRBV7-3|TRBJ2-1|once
TGTGCCAGCAGCCTCGGGGGCTCCTACAATGAGCAGTTCTTC
CASSLGGSYNEQFF
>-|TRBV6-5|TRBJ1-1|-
TGTGCCAGCACACGGGGGTACACTGAAGCTTTCTTT
CASTRGYTEAFF
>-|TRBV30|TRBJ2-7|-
TGTGCCTGGAGTAGGAGTCGAATTTACGAGCAGTACTTC
CAWSRSRIYEQYF
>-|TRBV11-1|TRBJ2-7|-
TGTGCCAGCAGCTTAACGCATCAGGGTTACGAGCAGTACTTC
CASSLTHQGYEQYF
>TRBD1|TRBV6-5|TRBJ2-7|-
TGTGCCAGCAGTTACACGACAGGGGGCCCCATCAACGAGCAGTACTTC
CASSYTTGGPINEQYF
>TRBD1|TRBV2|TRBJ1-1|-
TGTGCCAGCCTTCGACAGGGGTACACTGAAGCTTTCTTT
CASLRQGYTEAFF
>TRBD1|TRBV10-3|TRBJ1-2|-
TGTGCCATCTGGGACACAGGGGACCCCAACTATGGCTACACCTTC
CAIWDTGDPNYGYTF
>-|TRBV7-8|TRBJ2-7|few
TGTGCCAGCAGGCCAGGAGGGGTGGGTTTTACCTACGAGCAGTACTTC
CASRPGGVGFTYEQYF
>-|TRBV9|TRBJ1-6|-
TGTGCCAGCAGAGAAGGGGTTGATCGATCACCCCTCCACTTT
CASREGVDRSPLHF
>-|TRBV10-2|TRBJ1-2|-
TGCGCCAGCAGTGAAACGAGATCTGGCTACACCTTC
CASSETRSGYTF
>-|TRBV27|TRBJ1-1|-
TGTGCCAGCAGTTTATACCGCGGGGGGGGCTTGATTGAAGCTTTCTTT
CASSLYRGGGLIEAFF
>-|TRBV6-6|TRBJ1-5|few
TGTGCCAGCAGTGCGGACAGCTTACAGCATTTT
CASSADSLQHF
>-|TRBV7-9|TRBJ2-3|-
TGTGCCAGCAGCTCCATCAGGGGCGGCACAGATACGCAGTATTTT
CASSSIRGGTDTQYF
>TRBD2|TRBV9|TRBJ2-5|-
TGTGCCAGCAGCGTAGCAGCGGGGGGGCGAGAGACCCAGTACTTC
CASSVAAGGRETQYF
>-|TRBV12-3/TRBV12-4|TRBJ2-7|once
TGTGCCAGCAGTTTACGGGATCCCTACGAGCAGTACTTC
CASSLRDPYEQYF
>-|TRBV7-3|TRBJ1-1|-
TGTGCCAGCAGCCTGCAAGGGGTAGCTAGTGAAGCTTTCTTT
CASSLQGVASEAFF
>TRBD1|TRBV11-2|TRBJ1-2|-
TGTGCCAGCAGCTCTTATCAACACACAAGGGGGCGATCCAGCTATGGCTACACCTTC
CASSSYQHTRGRSSYGYTF
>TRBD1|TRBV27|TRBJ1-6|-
TGTGCCAGCAGTTTATACTTCGGGACAGGGAAATCACCCCTCCACTTT
CASSLYFGTGKSPLHF
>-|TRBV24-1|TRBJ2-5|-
TGTGCCACCAGTGTTACCGGGAGCGAAGAGACCCAGTACTTC
CATSVTGSEETQYF
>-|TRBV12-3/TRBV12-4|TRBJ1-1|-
TGTGCCAGCAGGGAGGGAGCGGCCACTGAAGCTTTCTTT
CASREGAATEAFF
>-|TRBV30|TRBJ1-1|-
TGTGCCTATGGACGCCGGGGGGCGACCCTAACTGAAGCTTTCTTT
CAYGRRGATLTEAFF
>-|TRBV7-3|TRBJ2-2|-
TGTGCCAGCAGCTCCGTCGGGACTCGCCACACCGGGGAGCTGTTTTTT
CASSSVGTRHTGELFF
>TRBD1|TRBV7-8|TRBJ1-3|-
TGTGCCAGCACCCTAGGGACAGGCTATGGATTATACTCTGGAAACACCATATATTTT
CASTLGTGYGLYSGNTIYF
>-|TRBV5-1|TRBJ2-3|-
TGCGCCAGCAGCTTGAGGGGCCAAACTAGCACAGATACGCAGTATTTT
CASSLRGQTSTDTQYF
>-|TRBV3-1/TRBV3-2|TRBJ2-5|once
TGTGCCAGCAGCCAAGGACTAGGGGCCGAGACCCAGTACTTC
CASSQGLGAETQYF
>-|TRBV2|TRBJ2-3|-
TGTGCCAGCACCCCCGAGGCCTACAGCACAGATACGCAGTATTTT
CASTPEAYSTDTQYF
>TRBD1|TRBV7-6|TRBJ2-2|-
TGTGCCAGCAGCTTCCTTAGGGGGCCGGGCACCGGGGAGCTGTTTTTT
CASSFLRGPGTGELFF
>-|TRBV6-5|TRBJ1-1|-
TGTGCCAGCAGTTACTCGGCGGACACTGAAGCTTTCTTT
CASSYSADTEAFF
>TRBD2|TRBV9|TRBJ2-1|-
TGTGCCAGCAGCGTAGATCTAGCGGGGGGGCTCTACAATGAGCAGTTCTTC
CASSVDLAGGLYNEQFF
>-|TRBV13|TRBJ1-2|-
TGTGCCAGCAGCTTAGGCCGCGGGGTGGGCTACACCTTC
CASSLGRGVGYTF
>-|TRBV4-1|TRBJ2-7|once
TGCGCCAGCAGCCCCCAGACAGGACCCTACGAGCAGTACTTC
CASSPQTGPYEQYF